The 25 T cell receptor beta chains below all came from one sample that was sequenced in a study of shared clonotypes between healthy human individuals. Sequencing was performed with immunoSEQ multiplex PCR; in TCRdb, only in-frame clones are kept and a portion is missing. The table has approximately 740,000 clones, approximately 79% seen once. Sequenced material: memory CD4+ T cells sorted from blood. Noted subset: CD45RA-negative fraction. These receptors came from a woman aged 25 to 45 in good health.

This chain connects TRBV5-1 to TRBJ2-5, with D hard to call. This CDR3 contains 14 residues. The germline gives CDR1 SGHRS, CDR2 YFSETQ. Trimming left V 1 base short and J 3 bases short, with 10 bases between. The CDR3 coding sequence is TGCGCCAGCAGCTTGTCCGTCAGTGAAGAGACCCAGTACTTC. Residues: CASSLSVSEETQYF.

This sequence joins TRBV28 and TRBJ1-5; TRBD1 matches 11 bases. The CDR3 is made up of 14 amino acids. With 6 bases clipped from V and 7 bases from J, the junction kept 5 bases outside the gene matches. The germline CDR1 and CDR2 sequences are MDHEN and SYDVKM. CDR3 protein: CASSPGQGEQPQHF. The CDR3 coding sequence is TGTGCCAGCAGCCCGGGACAGGGGGAGCAGCCCCAGCATTTT.

The rearrangement uses TRBV18 and TRBJ2-7; no reliable D call. This CDR3 comprises 15 residues. Germline V gene data show CDR1 as KGHSH and CDR2 as LQKENI. V was shortened by 6 bases and J by 2 bases, with 17 bases between the two germline ends. CDR3 region: CASSVLYSEAYEQYF. The CDR3 DNA reads as TGTGCCAGCTCCGTACTTTACTCGGAAGCCTACGAGCAGTACTTC.

This rearrangement joins TRBV1 to TRBJ1-1; TRBD1, the table's D call, was not compared with the DNA. TRBV1 corresponds to a pseudogene. This CDR3 contains 13 residues. CDR3 in amino acids: CTSSQDSGTEAFF. For the CDR3, the DNA is TGCACCAGCAGCCAGGATTCAGGCACTGAAGCTTTCTTT.

The chain couples TRBV28 to TRBJ1-5; possibly TRBD1 for D (5 bases). Germline lookup yields CDR1 MDHEN and CDR2 SYDVKM. V lost 5 bases, J lost 1 base, and 15 bases lay in between. The CDR3 spans 16 residues. CDR3 coding DNA: TGTGCCAGCAGTCCCCTAGGAGGGGCCAGCAATCAGCCCCAGCATTTT. It specifies CASSPLGGASNQPQHF.

The chain recombines TRBV18 with TRBJ2-3; TRBD1 matches at 11 bases. Germline V gives CDR1 KGHSH, CDR2 LQKENI. J gave up 5 bases and V 3 bases, and 13 bases lay outside the gene matches. CDR3 size: 18 residues. As DNA, the CDR3 is TGTGCCAGCTCACCCTGGAGTGGACAGGGGGCGCAAGGAGATACGCAGTATTTT. It encodes CASSPWSGQGAQGDTQYF.

As concerns this clone: The junction and the germline gene differ at one end; a read error may be behind it. CDR3 in DNA: TGTGCCAGCAGTGAAACCCGGACTAGTGGGCTCTTC. The encoded protein is CASSETRTSGLF. The chain recombines TRBV2 with TRBJ2-1; TRBD2 matches 7 bases. Germline CDR1 is SNHLY and CDR2 is FYNNEI. The CDR3 totals 12 residues.

The table lists this clone with a count of one. The V gene is TRBV5-1, the J gene TRBJ1-1, with a tentative D call TRBD1 (6 bases). CDR3 length: 13 residues. The germline V and J ends were trimmed by 5 bases and 3 bases, with 11 bases remaining between them. Germline V gene lookup returns CDR1 SGHRS and CDR2 YFSETQ. In DNA form, the CDR3 reads TGCGCCAGCAGGTCGACAGGCTACACTGAAGCTTTCTTT. Protein sequence: CASRSTGYTEAFF.

This clone was detected a few times. V and J are TRBV5-1 and TRBJ2-7, with D tentatively TRBD1 (6 bases). The CDR3 runs to 14 residues. V lost 1 base, J lost 6 bases, and 14 bases lay in between. Germline lookup yields CDR1 SGHRS and CDR2 YFSETQ. The CDR3 coding sequence is TGCGCCAGCAGCTTGCGATGGACAGTCTCCGAGCAGTACTTC. Its translation: CASSLRWTVSEQYF.

This clone was recorded a few times. V usage is TRBV18 and J usage is TRBJ1-1, with D unresolved. In germline, CDR1 is KGHSH, CDR2 LQKENI. V was trimmed by 0 bases and J by 5 bases, leaving 4 bases between them. The CDR3 is 12 residues long. The CDR3 sequence is CASSPPATEAFF. The CDR3 coding sequence is TGTGCCAGCTCACCACCGGCGACTGAAGCTTTCTTT.

The chain joins TRBV12-5 to TRBJ2-1; D is unresolved. In germline, CDR1 is LGHNT, CDR2 FRNRAP. This CDR3 is 17 amino acids long. V was shortened by 1 base and J by 0 bases, with 13 bases between the two germline ends. CDR3: CASGLGLGRVSYNEQFF. The CDR3 DNA is TGTGCTAGTGGTTTGGGTCTCGGACGGGTCTCCTACAATGAGCAGTTCTTC.

The rearrangement joins TRBV5-6 to TRBJ1-2; a possible D gene is TRBD1 (5 bases). Germline CDR1 is SGHDT and CDR2 is YYEEEE. The CDR3 loop spans 16 amino acids. The V end was cut by 1 base, the J end by 4 bases, with 17 bases between. CDR3 in DNA: TGTGCCAGCAGCTTGACCCAAGACAGCTCTACCTATGGCTACACCTTC. It is translated as CASSLTQDSSTYGYTF.

With regard to this clone: This may arise from a read error, as a much more abundant clone is one base away. The chain recombines TRBV11-2 with TRBJ1-1, with D tentatively TRBD1 (5 bases). Germline assignment: CDR1 SGHAT and CDR2 FQNNGV. Trimming cost V 2 bases and J 3 bases, with 7 bases left between them. The CDR3 has 13 amino acids. The CDR3 loop is CASSLRQHTEAFF. In DNA, the CDR3 is TGTGCCAGCAGCTTAAGACAGCACACTGAAGCTTTCTTT.

V and J are TRBV27 and TRBJ1-5; a possible D gene is TRBD1 (5 bases). The CDR3 consists of 14 residues. Germline CDR1 is MNHEY and CDR2 is SMNVEV (reference sequence). V was clipped by 8 bases and J by 3 bases, with 14 bases between them. CDR3 nucleotide sequence: TGTGCCAGCTCTTTCCGGGACGCCAATCAGCCCCAGCATTTT. It specifies CASSFRDANQPQHF.

This clone has just one count. V and J are TRBV28 and TRBJ2-3, with no clear D. CDR3 length equals 15 residues. Germline assignment: CDR1 MDHEN and CDR2 SYDVKM. V dropped 2 bases and J dropped 1 base, with 10 bases sitting between them. The CDR3 DNA is TGTGCCAGCAGTTTACCCCTTGCGGGCACAGATACGCAGTATTTT. Translation gives CASSLPLAGTDTQYF.

This sequence joins TRBV5-1 and TRBJ1-4; D is possibly TRBD1 (5 bases). Germline V lookup: CDR1 SGHRS, CDR2 YFSETQ. Deletions cut 0 bases from V and 0 bases from J, with 9 bases between. The CDR3 covers 16 residues. The CDR3 DNA follows: TGCGCCAGCAGCTTGGCCTCGACAGCAACTAATGAAAAACTGTTTTTT. Translation: CASSLASTATNEKLFF.

This clone occurred a few times. This CDR3 is CASSVGRSNYGYTF. The CDR3 DNA follows: TGTGCCAGTAGTGTCGGACGATCCAACTATGGCTACACCTTC. This chain connects TRBV19 to TRBJ1-2; D remains ambiguous. Germline V gene lookup returns CDR1 LNHDA and CDR2 SQIVND (reference sequence). CDR3 length: 14 amino acids. V was shortened by 5 bases and J by 2 bases, with 12 bases between the two germline ends.

V is TRBV5-4 and J is TRBJ2-5; D not certain. The CDR3 extends over 14 amino acids. Germline CDR1 SGHNT, CDR2 YYREEE (reference sequence). Trimming took off 4 bases at V and 2 bases at J, with 12 bases between the two ends. CDR3 sequence reads: CASSQVGIQETQYF. The DNA of the CDR3 is TGTGCCAGCAGCCAGGTGGGGATTCAAGAGACCCAGTACTTC.

The rearrangement links TRBV7-9 to TRBJ2-7, with D possibly being TRBD2 (6 bases). The V end was cut by 5 bases, the J end by 0 bases, with 17 bases between. Looked up from germline, CDR1 is SEHNR and CDR2 is FQNEAQ (reference sequence). The CDR3 is 16 residues long. The CDR3 region has the DNA TGTGCCAGCAGCCGTCGGGGAGGTTTTAGCTCCTACGAGCAGTACTTC. It encodes CASSRRGGFSSYEQYF.

The V call is TRBV2, the J call TRBJ2-7; 10 bases align to TRBD2. The CDR3 runs 14 residues. Germline V gene data show CDR1 as SNHLY and CDR2 as FYNNEI. Trimming at V came to 4 bases and at J to 7 bases, leaving 7 bases not matched to a gene. The CDR3 spells CASSGTSGAGEQYF. The CDR3 DNA is TGTGCCAGCAGTGGGACTAGCGGAGCTGGGGAGCAGTACTTC.

The chain links TRBV4-2 to TRBJ1-3; the D is unclear. V was shortened by 1 base and J by 2 bases, with 3 bases between the two germline ends. The V gene's germline CDR1 is LGHNA and CDR2 YNFKEQ. The CDR3 extends over 13 amino acids. The CDR3 bases are TGTGCCAGCAGCCAAGCACCTGGAAACACCATATATTTT. It yields the protein CASSQAPGNTIYF.

This clone was seen just once. The chain recombines TRBV28 with TRBJ1-4; no clear D. CDR1 MDHEN and CDR2 SYDVKM come from the germline V gene. V lost 2 bases to trimming and J lost 7 bases, with 17 bases between them. The CDR3 runs 16 residues. CDR3 residues: CASSLTTAGVSEKLFF. In DNA, the CDR3 is TGTGCCAGCAGTTTAACCACGGCAGGCGTCTCTGAAAAACTGTTTTTT.

This clone came up many times. This rearrangement joins TRBV10-3 to TRBJ1-1, with D perhaps TRBD1 (5 bases). The CDR3 length is 16 residues. Trimming left V 6 bases short and J 7 bases short, with 24 bases between. Germline V gene lookup returns CDR1 ENHRY and CDR2 SYGVKD. This CDR3 is CAIRNGQQSRIGEAFF. The CDR3 coding sequence is TGTGCCATCAGAAACGGACAACAGTCCCGCATAGGTGAAGCTTTCTTT.

Only a few counts were recorded for this clone. This chain links TRBV6-5 with TRBJ1-4; D gene ambiguous. V was trimmed by 6 bases and J by 0 bases, leaving 8 bases between them. The CDR3 contains 14 residues. In germline, CDR1 is MNHEY, CDR2 SVGAGI. CDR3 DNA sequence: TGTGCCAGCAGCCCAAGTGCAACTAATGAAAAACTGTTTTTT. This encodes CASSPSATNEKLFF.

This chain links TRBV18 with TRBJ1-2, with D perhaps matching TRBD1 (6 bases). Per the germline V gene, CDR1 is KGHSH and CDR2 is LQKENI. This CDR3 has 13 residues. The V end was cut by 5 bases, the J end by 4 bases, with 11 bases between. The DNA of the CDR3 is TGTGCCAGCTCAGAGGGGGAAGCCTATGGCTACACCTTC. Protein sequence: CASSEGEAYGYTF.